The sequence of this T cell receptor (beta chain) was determined in a study of blood T cells in healthy people across ages. In the study overall: About one barcoded beta molecule per two T cells was captured by template switching. Study conclusions and caveats: Older age went with lower TCR beta diversity per million T cells, in a roughly linear way. Possibly, changes in expanded clonotypes were confounded because donor CMV status was unknown.

A second PCR, run for 7 to 11 cycles, used a sample-barcoded 5' primer plus a J-beta primer mix. TCRdb reprocessed the 5' RACE reads via MiXCR and lists one record per CDR3 protein. The data show roughly 1,800,000 distinct CDR3 sequences, around 50% seen once. Concerning this clonotype: Its antigen is not known. Its ends do not fully match the called genes, so a read error is possible.

Sequencing was performed on blood. The TCR sequence derives from a woman in her thirties or forties in good health.

In nucleotides, the CDR3 is TGCGGTGCTAGAGAGGGAGAGGGGCGTTACAATGAGCAGTTCTTC. It translates to CGAREGEGRYNEQFF. This sequence joins TRBV20-1 and TRBJ2-1; D might be TRBD1 or TRBD2, each matching 5 bases. This CDR3 is 15 amino acids long. CDR1 and CDR2 (germline): DFQATT, SNEGSKA (reference sequence).